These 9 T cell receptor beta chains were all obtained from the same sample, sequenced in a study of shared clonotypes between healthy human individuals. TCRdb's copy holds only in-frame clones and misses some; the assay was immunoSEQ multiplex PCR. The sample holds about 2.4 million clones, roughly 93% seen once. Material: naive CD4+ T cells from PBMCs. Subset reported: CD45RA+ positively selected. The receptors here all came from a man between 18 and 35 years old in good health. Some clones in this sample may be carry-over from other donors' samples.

In nucleotides, the CDR3 is TGTGCCAGCAGTTCCCTTGGGCAGCTTTTCTCTGGAAACACCATATATTTT. Its translation is CASSSLGQLFSGNTIYF. The V and J genes are TRBV28 and TRBJ1-3, with D unclear. Germline V gene data show CDR1 as MDHEN and CDR2 as SYDVKM. This CDR3 is built from 17 residues. Trimming removed 4 bases at V and 0 bases at J, with 16 bases between.

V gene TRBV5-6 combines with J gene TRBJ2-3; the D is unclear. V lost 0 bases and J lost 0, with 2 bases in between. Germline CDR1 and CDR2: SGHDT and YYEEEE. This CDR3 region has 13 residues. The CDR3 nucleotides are TGTGCCAGCAGCTTGGACAGCACAGATACGCAGTATTTT. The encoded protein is CASSLDSTDTQYF.

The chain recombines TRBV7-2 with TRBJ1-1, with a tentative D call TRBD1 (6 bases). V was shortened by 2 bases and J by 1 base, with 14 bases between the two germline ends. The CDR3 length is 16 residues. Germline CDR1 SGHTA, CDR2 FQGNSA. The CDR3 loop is CASSLSPRTANTEAFF. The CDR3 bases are TGTGCCAGCAGCTTAAGCCCTCGGACAGCGAACACTGAAGCTTTCTTT. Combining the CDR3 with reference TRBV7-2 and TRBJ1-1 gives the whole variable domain GAGVSQSPSNKVTEKGKDVELRCDPISGHTALYWYRQSLGQGLEFLIYFQGNSAPDKSGLPSDRFSAERTGGSVSTLTIQRTQQEDSAVYLCASSLSPRTANTEAFFGQGTRLTVV.

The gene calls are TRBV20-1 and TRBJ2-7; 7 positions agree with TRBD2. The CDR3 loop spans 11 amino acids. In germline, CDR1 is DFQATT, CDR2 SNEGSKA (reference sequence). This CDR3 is CSGGLTYEQYF. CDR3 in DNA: TGCAGCGGGGGGTTGACCTACGAGCAGTACTTC.

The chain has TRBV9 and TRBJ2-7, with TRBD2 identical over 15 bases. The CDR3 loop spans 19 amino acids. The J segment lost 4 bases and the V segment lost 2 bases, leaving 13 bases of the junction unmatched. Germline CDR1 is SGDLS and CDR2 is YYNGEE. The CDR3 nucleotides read TGTGCCAGCAGCGTGGGCCCGGGACTAGCGGGAGGTGGAGTGTACGAGCAGTACTTC. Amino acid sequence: CASSVGPGLAGGGVYEQYF.

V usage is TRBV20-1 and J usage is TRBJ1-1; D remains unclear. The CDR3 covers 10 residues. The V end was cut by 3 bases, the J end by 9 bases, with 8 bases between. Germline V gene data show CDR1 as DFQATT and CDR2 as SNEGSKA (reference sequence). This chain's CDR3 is CSASGVKAFF. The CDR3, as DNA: TGCAGTGCTAGCGGGGTGAAAGCTTTCTTT.

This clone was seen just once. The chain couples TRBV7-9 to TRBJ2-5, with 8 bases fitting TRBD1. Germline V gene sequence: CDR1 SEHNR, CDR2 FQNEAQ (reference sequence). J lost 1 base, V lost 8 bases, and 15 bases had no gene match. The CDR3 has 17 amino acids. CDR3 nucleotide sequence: TGTGCCAGCTTGGCGGGACAGGTTGTTCCCTCCCAAGAGACCCAGTACTTC. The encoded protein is CASLAGQVVPSQETQYF.

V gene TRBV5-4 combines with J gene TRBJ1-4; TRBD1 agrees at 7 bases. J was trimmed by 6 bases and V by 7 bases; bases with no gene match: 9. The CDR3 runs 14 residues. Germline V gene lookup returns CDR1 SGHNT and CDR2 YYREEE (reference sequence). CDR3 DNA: TGTGCCAGCCGAGGGGACAGCTCGGATGAAAAACTGTTTTTT. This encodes CASRGDSSDEKLFF. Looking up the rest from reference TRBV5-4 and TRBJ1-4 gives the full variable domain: ETGVTQSPTHLIKTRGQQVTLRCSSQSGHNTVSWYQQALGQGPQFIFQYYREEENGRGNFPPRFSGLQFPNYSSELNVNALELDDSALYLCASRGDSSDEKLFFGSGTQLSVL.

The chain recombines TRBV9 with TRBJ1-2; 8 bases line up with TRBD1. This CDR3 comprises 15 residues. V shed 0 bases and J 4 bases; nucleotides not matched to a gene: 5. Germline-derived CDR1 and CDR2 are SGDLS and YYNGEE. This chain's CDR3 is CASSVGRGLGYGYTF. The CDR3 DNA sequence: TGTGCCAGCAGCGTAGGCAGGGGGCTTGGCTATGGCTACACCTTC.